Presented here are 21 T cell receptor beta chains from one specimen sequenced in a study of shared clonotypes between healthy human individuals. Libraries were prepared by immunoSEQ multiplex PCR; TCRdb keeps only in-frame clonotypes and omits some of them. The sample includes approximately 1,000,000 clones, 70% to 80% of them seen just once. Sequenced: memory CD4+ T cells from PBMCs. The subset is: CD45RA-negative fraction. These receptors all stem from a young man in good health. Some clones in this sample may be carry-over from other donors' samples.

The V gene is TRBV7-8, the J gene TRBJ2-7; 10 bases are shared with TRBD1. V gave up 5 bases and J gave up 3 bases; unmatched junction bases: 7. The CDR3 sequence is 15 residues long. CDR1 and CDR2 from the germline V gene are SGHVS and FQNEAQ. DNA for the CDR3: TGTGCCAGCAGCCCACGGGACAGGGGTGACTACGAGCAGTACTTC. Translated: CASSPRDRGDYEQYF.

Ten or more counts support this clone. V is TRBV4-2 and J is TRBJ2-3, with D unclear. The CDR3 totals 15 residues. Trimming left V 1 base short and J 0 bases short, with 8 bases between. CDR1 and CDR2 from the germline V gene are LGHNA and YNFKEQ. Written as DNA, the CDR3 is TGTGCCAGCAGCCAAGGTGGCGTTAGCACAGATACGCAGTATTTT. Encoded protein: CASSQGGVSTDTQYF.

This sequence joins TRBV19 and TRBJ1-3; D not certain. Trimming took 3 bases from V and 3 from J, leaving 15 bases between them. CDR1 and CDR2 from the germline V gene are LNHDA and SQIVND (reference sequence). This CDR3 contains 16 residues. The CDR3 sequence: CASSIRTSLSGNTIYF. In nucleotides, the CDR3 is TGTGCCAGTAGTATCAGAACATCTCTAAGTGGAAACACCATATATTTT.

The rearrangement uses TRBV7-6 and TRBJ1-4, with 8 bases matching TRBD1. With 5 bases clipped from V and 4 bases from J, the junction kept 3 bases outside the gene matches. Per germline, CDR1 SGHVS and CDR2 FNYEAQ. CDR3 size: 14 residues. The CDR3: CASSRGQGNEKLFF. In DNA, the CDR3 is TGTGCCAGCAGCCGCGGACAGGGTAATGAAAAACTGTTTTTT.

This chain links TRBV11-2 with TRBJ1-1; the D is unclear. Germline V lookup: CDR1 SGHAT, CDR2 FQNNGV. The CDR3 consists of 14 residues. V lost 5 bases and J lost 1, with 11 bases in between. DNA of the CDR3: TGTGCCAGCAGCCCTCCCGGCTGGAACACTGAAGCTTTCTTT. Amino acid sequence: CASSPPGWNTEAFF.

This sequence joins TRBV28 and TRBJ2-1; 8 bases align to TRBD2. The CDR3 length is 16 residues. The germline V gene has CDR1 MDHEN and CDR2 SYDVKM. V lost 5 bases, J lost 0 bases, and 6 bases stayed unmatched. Written as DNA, the CDR3 is TGTGCCAGCAGTCCCTCTAGCGGGCGCTCCTACAATGAGCAGTTCTTC. Translation gives CASSPSSGRSYNEQFF.

This clone has just a few counts. This chain links TRBV5-1 with TRBJ1-3; D not certain. The germline V gene encodes CDR1 SGHRS and CDR2 YFSETQ. V lost 4 bases and J 0 bases, leaving 17 bases between the germline ends. The CDR3 extends over 17 amino acids. CDR3 sequence reads: CASSLEVLESSGNTIYF. The CDR3 coding sequence is TGCGCCAGCAGCCTCGAGGTCTTGGAAAGCTCTGGAAACACCATATATTTT.

The CDR3 DNA follows: TGTGCCAGCAGCTTCCCTAACTCTTACAATGAGCAGTTCTTC. Translating gives CASSFPNSYNEQFF. The chain is built from TRBV5-4 and TRBJ2-1; D unresolved. The V and J ends lost 2 bases and 4 bases respectively, with 10 bases between them. Germline assignment: CDR1 SGHNT and CDR2 YYREEE (reference sequence). This CDR3 is built from 14 residues.

This chain uses TRBV25-1 with TRBJ1-1; D might be TRBD1 (6 bases). The ends were cut back, 8 bases at V and 0 bases at J, with 19 bases in the middle. Germline CDR1 is MGHDK and CDR2 is SYGVNS. This CDR3 contains 16 residues. The CDR3 coding sequence is TGTGCCAGCGTGAAAACCGGGACAACCGTGAACACTGAAGCTTTCTTT. This translates into CASVKTGTTVNTEAFF.

J is TRBJ2-7 and V is TRBV30, with 8 bases that match TRBD1. The CDR3 loop spans 15 amino acids. CDR1 and CDR2 (germline): GTSNPN, SVGIG (reference sequence). The V gene end was trimmed by 0 bases and the J gene end by 4 bases; junction bases not matched to a gene: 8. The DNA of the CDR3 is TGTGCCTGGAGTGTACTCCGGACAGGGCTTTACGAGCAGTACTTC. Translated: CAWSVLRTGLYEQYF.

The CDR3 is CASSVAPSKGTMYEQYF. CDR3 DNA: TGTGCCAGCAGCGTAGCCCCCTCTAAAGGGACAATGTACGAGCAGTACTTC. The chain couples TRBV9 to TRBJ2-7; maybe TRBD1 (6 bases). Germline CDR1 is SGDLS and CDR2 is YYNGEE. The V end lost 0 bases, the J end lost 4 bases, and 20 bases lay between the germline ends. This CDR3 is built from 17 residues. Filled out from reference TRBV9 and TRBJ2-7, the complete variable domain reads DSGVTQTPKHLITATGQRVTLRCSPRSGDLSVYWYQQSLDQGLQFLIQYYNGEERAKGNILERFSAQQFPDLHSELNLSSLELGDSALYFCASSVAPSKGTMYEQYFGPGTRLTVT.

This clone has a single count. The CDR3 loop is CASSGSPPREQYF. CDR3 DNA: TGTGCCAGCAGCGGGAGCCCACCACGGGAGCAGTACTTC. The genes are TRBV2 and TRBJ2-7, with D perhaps TRBD2 (6 bases). Trimming removed 6 bases at V and 7 bases at J, with 16 bases between. The CDR3 has 13 residues. Germline CDR1 is SNHLY and CDR2 is FYNNEI.

This clone has only a few counts. V usage is TRBV12-5 and J usage is TRBJ2-2, with TRBD2 matching over 13 bases. After removal of 1 base from V and 2 bases from J, the junction contained 7 bases not matched to a gene. CDR3 size: 19 residues. Germline CDR1 is LGHNT and CDR2 is FRNRAP. Written as DNA, the CDR3 is TGTGCTAGTGGTTTGGAGACTAGCGGGAGGCCGAGAAACACCGGGGAGCTGTTTTTT. This sequence encodes CASGLETSGRPRNTGELFF.

J is TRBJ2-1 and V is TRBV4-2; 8 bases fit TRBD2. Per the germline V gene, CDR1 is LGHNA and CDR2 is YNFKEQ. The CDR3 totals 17 residues. V dropped 1 base and J dropped 3; count of bases not matched to a gene: 8. CDR3 in DNA: TGTGCCAGCAGCCAAGTTTCGGGAGGGGGTTACTACAATGAGCAGTTCTTC. It codes for CASSQVSGGGYYNEQFF.

Turning to this clone: This may stem from a read error, because a much larger clone lies one nucleotide away. The chain is built from TRBV11-1 and TRBJ1-1; D uncertain. V lost 2 bases, J lost 4 bases, and 11 bases lay in between. The CDR3 extends over 14 amino acids. Germline CDR1 reads SGHAT; CDR2 reads FQDESV (reference sequence). The CDR3 coding sequence is TGTGCCAGCAGCTTACCTGGGTCTGGCACTGAAGCTTTCTTT. Translation gives CASSLPGSGTEAFF.

V is TRBV9 and J is TRBJ2-2; 8 bases are a match to TRBD2. CDR3 length equals 15 residues. V lost 0 bases to trimming and J lost 6 bases; unmatched junction nucleotides: 4. Germline CDR1 and CDR2: SGDLS and YYNGEE. The CDR3 sequence is CASSVASAGAGELFF. CDR3 bases: TGTGCCAGCAGCGTAGCTTCAGCGGGGGCCGGGGAGCTGTTTTTT.

The chain joins TRBV10-1 to TRBJ2-3; D gene ambiguous. The length of the CDR3 is 16 residues. V was pared by 5 bases and J by 1 base, with 16 bases between. Germline assignment: CDR1 WNHNN and CDR2 SYGVQD (reference sequence). CDR3 loop: CASSPLRAAGTDTQYF. In DNA form, the CDR3 reads TGCGCCAGCAGTCCGCTTCGGGCGGCGGGCACAGATACGCAGTATTTT.

J is TRBJ1-1 and V is TRBV28, with D possibly matching TRBD1 (5 bases). The CDR3 is made up of 15 amino acids. Germline CDR1 and CDR2: MDHEN and SYDVKM. V lost 1 base, J lost 1 base, and 10 bases lay in between. CDR3 DNA: TGTGCCAGCAGTTTATTGACAGCTACGAACACTGAAGCTTTCTTT. It translates to CASSLLTATNTEAFF.

V gene TRBV7-3 combines with J gene TRBJ2-7; 15 bases align to TRBD2. This CDR3 is 16 amino acids long. The germline V gene has CDR1 SGHTA and CDR2 FQGTGA. J gave up 4 bases and V 5 bases, and 6 bases lay outside the gene matches. CDR3 in amino acids: CASSGGTSGRRYEQYF. CDR3 in DNA: TGTGCCAGCAGCGGTGGGACTAGCGGGAGGAGGTACGAGCAGTACTTC.

There are a few counts of this clone. V gene TRBV29-1 combines with J gene TRBJ2-3; 8 bases fit TRBD2. The CDR3 runs 14 residues. Germline-derived CDR1 and CDR2 are SQVTM and ANQGSEA. Trimming removed 8 bases from V and 6 bases from J; junction bases left unmatched: 13. This CDR3 reads CSTIPGLGQDTQYF. In DNA, the CDR3 is TGCAGCACAATCCCGGGACTAGGGCAGGATACGCAGTATTTT.

This chain uses TRBV5-8 with TRBJ1-4, with no clear D. The CDR3 has 17 amino acids. With 4 bases removed from V and 0 bases from J, the gap between germline ends came to 16 bases. Germline CDR1 is SGHTS and CDR2 is YDEGEE. As DNA, the CDR3 is TGTGCCAGCAGCCTCGGACCGGCTTTAGCAACTAATGAAAAACTGTTTTTT. It codes for CASSLGPALATNEKLFF.